This entry lists 6 T cell receptor beta chains sequenced from one sample in a study of blood T cell repertoires in COVID-19. Data came from immunoSEQ multiplex PCR; TCRdb stores just in-frame clones and leaves some out. The sample has roughly 200,000 clones, about 91% seen once. Sequencing was done on a sample of peripheral blood. The receptors originated from a man younger than 35 with active or convalescent COVID-19.

This rearrangement joins TRBV28 to TRBJ2-7; TRBD1 might be the D (5 bases). V was pared by 6 bases and J by 1 base, with 16 bases between. There are 15 residues in the CDR3. The germline V gene encodes CDR1 MDHEN and CDR2 SYDVKM. The CDR3 is CASRESGSLSYEQYF. For the CDR3, the DNA is TGTGCCAGCAGAGAGTCAGGGTCCCTATCCTACGAGCAGTACTTC.

V usage is TRBV27 and J usage is TRBJ1-2; the match to TRBD1 covers 7 bases. Germline values: CDR1 MNHEY, CDR2 SMNVEV (reference sequence). This CDR3 has 13 residues. The V gene end was trimmed by 5 bases and the J gene end by 5 bases; junction bases not matched to a gene: 5. CDR3 residues: CASSLTTGYGYTF. The CDR3 DNA follows: TGTGCCAGCAGTCTCACGACAGGGTATGGCTACACCTTC.

V and J are TRBV30 and TRBJ1-5; perhaps TRBD1 as D (6 bases). V gave up 0 bases and J gave up 3 bases, with 24 bases separating them. CDR1 GTSNPN and CDR2 SVGIG come from the germline V gene (reference sequence). CDR3 length equals 19 residues. Written as DNA, the CDR3 is TGTGCCTGGAGTGTACCGGAATTCCACAGGGTTAGTAACAATCAGCCCCAGCATTTT. This codes for CAWSVPEFHRVSNNQPQHF. Looking up the rest from reference TRBV30 and TRBJ1-5 gives the full variable domain: SQTIHQWPATLVQPVGSPLSLECTVEGTSNPNLYWYRQAAGRGLQLLFYSVGIGQISSEVPQNLSASRPQDRQFILSSKKLLLSDSGFYLCAWSVPEFHRVSNNQPQHFGDGTRLSIL.

V gene TRBV7-3 combines with J gene TRBJ1-1; D gene unclear. Germline values: CDR1 SGHTA, CDR2 FQGTGA. This CDR3 spans 15 amino acids. V was clipped by 2 bases and J by 2 bases, with 12 bases between them. CDR3 sequence: CASSLGLAGNTEAFF. CDR3 nucleotide sequence: TGTGCCAGCAGCTTAGGCCTGGCAGGTAACACTGAAGCTTTCTTT.

The rearrangement links TRBV6-5 to TRBJ2-1, with 15 positions matching TRBD2. Germline-derived CDR1 and CDR2 are MNHEY and SVGAGI. CDR3 length: 14 residues. V trimming: 5 bases; J trimming: 10 bases; junction bases outside the gene matches: 3. The CDR3 is CASSPGLAGGEQFF. CDR3 nucleotides: TGTGCCAGCAGTCCGGGACTAGCGGGAGGCGAGCAGTTCTTC.

J is TRBJ2-7 and V is TRBV7-8, with 9 nucleotides matching TRBD2. Losses at the gene ends were 1 base for V and 0 bases for J; bases not matched to a gene: 4. Germline CDR1 is SGHVS and CDR2 is FQNEAQ. This CDR3 is 16 amino acids long. Here the CDR3 reads CASSLEGSGSSYEQYF. The DNA for the CDR3 is TGTGCCAGCAGCTTAGAGGGTAGCGGGAGCTCCTACGAGCAGTACTTC.